This is a list of T cell receptor beta chains from one sample in a study of blood T cell repertoires in COVID-19. The method was immunoSEQ multiplex PCR; TCRdb's version includes in-frame clones alone and lacks a portion of them. Seen here are 250,000 to 300,000 clones, more than 85% observed once, and the top ten hold 3.6%. The sample comprised peripheral blood. These receptors all come from a man aged 18 to 30 with active or convalescent COVID-19. CDR3s include the opening cysteine and the closing phenylalanine or tryptophan. Each record gives: V gene, D gene, J gene, CDR3 length, CDR3 DNA, CDR3 protein. D genes are given only for firm matches.

V: TRBV5-1; D: .; J: TRBJ1-6; length: 14; DNA: TGCGCCAGCAGCTTGGCCCTTAGTAATTCACCCCTCCACTTT; CDR3: CASSLALSNSPLHF
V: TRBV12-3/TRBV12-4; D: TRBD1; J: TRBJ1-1; length: 12; DNA: TGTGCCAGCAGTCGGACAGGGGCTGAAGCTTTCTTT; CDR3: CASSRTGAEAFF
V: TRBV11-3; D: .; J: TRBJ2-2; length: 17; DNA: TGTGCCAGCAGCTTAGATCAATACGCGGCTAACACCGGGGAGCTGTTTTTT; CDR3: CASSLDQYAANTGELFF
V: TRBV13; D: .; J: TRBJ2-5; length: 13; DNA: TGTGCCAGCAGCTCCGGGTCCGAGGTGACCCAGTACTTC; CDR3: CASSSGSEVTQYF
V: TRBV11-3; D: TRBD1; J: TRBJ2-3; length: 16; DNA: TGTGCCAGCAGCTCTCCGGGACAGGGGGACGCAGATACGCAGTATTTT; CDR3: CASSSPGQGDADTQYF
V: TRBV7-2; D: TRBD2; J: TRBJ2-7; length: 15; DNA: TGTGCCAGCAGCTTAGAGCTAGCGGGAGGTCTCGAGCAGTACTTC; CDR3: CASSLELAGGLEQYF
V: TRBV9; D: TRBD2; J: TRBJ2-7; length: 16; DNA: TGTGCCAGCAGCGTAGCGGTAGCGGGTAGACCCTACGAGCAGTACTTC; CDR3: CASSVAVAGRPYEQYF
V: TRBV6-5; D: .; J: TRBJ1-2; length: 13; DNA: TGTGCCAGCAGTTACGAGGTTCAGCGAGGCTACACCTTC; CDR3: CASSYEVQRGYTF
V: TRBV2; D: .; J: TRBJ2-2; length: 15; DNA: TGTGCCAGCAGTCGGACAGAGGGGCGAGACGGGGAGCTGTTTTTT; CDR3: CASSRTEGRDGELFF
V: TRBV19; D: TRBD1; J: TRBJ1-2; length: 15; DNA: TGTGCCAGTAGTATAGGACCGCAGGACAGGGCTGGCTACACCTTC; CDR3: CASSIGPQDRAGYTF